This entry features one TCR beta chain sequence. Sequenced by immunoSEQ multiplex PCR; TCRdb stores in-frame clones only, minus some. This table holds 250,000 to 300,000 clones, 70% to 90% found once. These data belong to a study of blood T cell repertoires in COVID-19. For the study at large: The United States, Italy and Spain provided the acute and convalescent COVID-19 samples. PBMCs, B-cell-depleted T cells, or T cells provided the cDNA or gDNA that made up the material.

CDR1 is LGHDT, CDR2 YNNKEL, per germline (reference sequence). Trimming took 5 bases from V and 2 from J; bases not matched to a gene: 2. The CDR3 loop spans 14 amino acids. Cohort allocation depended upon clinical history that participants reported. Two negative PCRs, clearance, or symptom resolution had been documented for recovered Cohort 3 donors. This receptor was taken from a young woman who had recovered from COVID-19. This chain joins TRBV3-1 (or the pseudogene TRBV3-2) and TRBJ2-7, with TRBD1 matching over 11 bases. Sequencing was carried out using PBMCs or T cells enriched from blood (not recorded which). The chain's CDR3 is CASSRTGGTYEQYF. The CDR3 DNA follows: TGTGCCAGCAGCAGGACAGGGGGCACCTACGAGCAGTACTTC.